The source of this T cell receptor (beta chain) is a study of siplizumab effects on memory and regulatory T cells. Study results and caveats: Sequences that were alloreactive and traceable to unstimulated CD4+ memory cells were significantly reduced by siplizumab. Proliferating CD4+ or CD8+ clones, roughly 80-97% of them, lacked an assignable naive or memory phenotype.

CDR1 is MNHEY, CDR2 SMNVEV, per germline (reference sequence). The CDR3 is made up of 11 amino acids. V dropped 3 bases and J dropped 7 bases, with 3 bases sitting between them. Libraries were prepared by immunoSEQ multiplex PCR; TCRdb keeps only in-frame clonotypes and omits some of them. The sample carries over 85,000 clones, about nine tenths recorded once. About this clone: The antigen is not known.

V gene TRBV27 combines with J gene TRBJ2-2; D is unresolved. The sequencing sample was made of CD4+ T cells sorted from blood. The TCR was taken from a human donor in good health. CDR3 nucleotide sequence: TGTGCCAGCAGTTTCCTCGGGGAGCTGTTTTTT. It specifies CASSFLGELFF.